These T cell receptor beta chains were read from a single sample in a study of CD8 T cells in Susac syndrome. TCRdb analysed the immunoSEQ multiplex PCR reads with MiXCR anew, one entry per CDR3 protein. The table lists more than 150,000 distinct CDR3 sequences, more than 85% of them singletons. Sequencing was done on a sample of CD8+ T cells from PBMCs. These receptor sequences come from a human donor with Susac syndrome. Both conserved end residues are part of each CDR3. Each record gives: D gene, J gene, clone size, V gene, CDR3 protein. A D gene is named only where the DNA matches it firmly. The listing skips clone size in some rows; elsewhere it reads once, few, many or a size class.

d_gene: NA; j_gene: TRBJ2-5; abundance: NA; v_gene: TRBV4-1; CDR3aa: CASRQAAKETQYF
d_gene: TRBD1; j_gene: TRBJ2-7; abundance: NA; v_gene: TRBV4-1; CDR3aa: CASSQLFTGTALYEQYF
d_gene: NA; j_gene: TRBJ1-1; abundance: NA; v_gene: TRBV9; CDR3aa: CASSVGKYTEAFF
d_gene: NA; j_gene: TRBJ2-5; abundance: NA; v_gene: TRBV7-9; CDR3aa: CASSSFQETQYF
d_gene: NA; j_gene: TRBJ1-1; abundance: NA; v_gene: TRBV4-1; CDR3aa: CASSPRTGDDTEAFF
d_gene: NA; j_gene: TRBJ2-3; abundance: NA; v_gene: TRBV10-3; CDR3aa: CASRAAELGSTDTQYF
d_gene: NA; j_gene: TRBJ1-2; abundance: NA; v_gene: TRBV12-3/TRBV12-4; CDR3aa: CASSPGTAINYGYTF
d_gene: NA; j_gene: TRBJ1-5; abundance: NA; v_gene: TRBV9; CDR3aa: CASSSGGGNNQPQHF
d_gene: NA; j_gene: TRBJ1-4; abundance: NA; v_gene: TRBV12-3/TRBV12-4; CDR3aa: CASSPGVRVEKLFF
d_gene: NA; j_gene: TRBJ1-5; abundance: NA; v_gene: TRBV19; CDR3aa: CASTPGGAGQPQHF
d_gene: NA; j_gene: TRBJ2-7; abundance: NA; v_gene: TRBV14; CDR3aa: CASSAQGKSYEQYF
d_gene: TRBD2; j_gene: TRBJ2-7; abundance: NA; v_gene: TRBV20-1; CDR3aa: CSARGSGGTGYEQYF
d_gene: TRBD2; j_gene: TRBJ2-1; abundance: NA; v_gene: TRBV9; CDR3aa: CASSTLAGASHEQFF
d_gene: NA; j_gene: TRBJ2-2; abundance: NA; v_gene: TRBV7-8; CDR3aa: CASSFGREDAANTGELFF
d_gene: NA; j_gene: TRBJ1-6; abundance: NA; v_gene: TRBV4-2; CDR3aa: CASSQGLMDNDNSPLHF
d_gene: NA; j_gene: TRBJ2-1; abundance: NA; v_gene: TRBV27; CDR3aa: CASSFSPGQQFF
d_gene: NA; j_gene: TRBJ2-1; abundance: NA; v_gene: TRBV29-1; CDR3aa: CSVEKEGYEQFF
d_gene: TRBD1; j_gene: TRBJ1-2; abundance: NA; v_gene: TRBV30; CDR3aa: CAWSVQGATNYGYTF
d_gene: NA; j_gene: TRBJ2-1; abundance: NA; v_gene: TRBV4-1; CDR3aa: CASSQDQDLGRNEQFF
d_gene: NA; j_gene: TRBJ2-5; abundance: NA; v_gene: TRBV7-3; CDR3aa: CASSLTGNQETQYF
d_gene: NA; j_gene: TRBJ1-1; abundance: NA; v_gene: TRBV9; CDR3aa: CASSVVFSKDTEAFF
d_gene: NA; j_gene: TRBJ2-4; abundance: NA; v_gene: TRBV7-2; CDR3aa: CASSLDGYTVAKNIQYF
d_gene: TRBD2; j_gene: TRBJ2-3; abundance: once; v_gene: TRBV30; CDR3aa: CAWSVGAGGLTDTQYF
d_gene: TRBD1; j_gene: TRBJ2-1; abundance: NA; v_gene: TRBV3-1; CDR3aa: CASSQDGAGGLVHYNEQFF
d_gene: TRBD2; j_gene: TRBJ2-3; abundance: NA; v_gene: TRBV20-1; CDR3aa: CRALAGGTDTQYF
d_gene: NA; j_gene: TRBJ1-2; abundance: NA; v_gene: TRBV4-1; CDR3aa: CASSQDLGGYGYTF
d_gene: TRBD2; j_gene: TRBJ2-3; abundance: NA; v_gene: TRBV15; CDR3aa: CATSRPTSVSTDTQYF
d_gene: NA; j_gene: TRBJ2-7; abundance: NA; v_gene: TRBV4-1; CDR3aa: CASSQGRLERKYF
d_gene: NA; j_gene: TRBJ2-2; abundance: NA; v_gene: TRBV5-6; CDR3aa: CASSSAAAGELFF
d_gene: NA; j_gene: TRBJ1-2; abundance: NA; v_gene: TRBV24-1; CDR3aa: CAITYRALEGYTF
d_gene: NA; j_gene: TRBJ2-3; abundance: NA; v_gene: TRBV20-1; CDR3aa: CSASEGTQYF
d_gene: TRBD1; j_gene: TRBJ2-1; abundance: NA; v_gene: TRBV19; CDR3aa: CASSEGAGYNEQFF